This entry concerns a single T cell receptor (beta chain). The antigen is not known. The data were taken from a study of T-cell memory formation after mild COVID-19. Overall study findings and caveats: Cross-reactive memory seemingly joined, as some responding clones were found in pre-infection memory. Confirmation of SARS-CoV-2 specificity was lacking for second-wave clones peaking day 37.

cDNA libraries for TCR alpha and TCR beta, carrying sample barcodes and UMIs, came from 5'RACE with constant-segment primers. TCRdb re-called the 5' RACE reads with MiXCR, one entry per CDR3 protein. The top ten clones hold around 40% of a sample with 100,000 to 130,000 distinct CDR3 sequences, over 13% of them seen once. The sample consisted of PBMCs or a T cell subset sorted from them (not recorded which). This receptor was identified in a man between 18 and 29 years old who had mild COVID-19 (a few samples of this study predate the infection). Cell type and time point are not known.

CDR3 in DNA: TGTGCCAGCTTGGGGGGTTTGAATGGTTGGGGCTACACCTTC. It yields the protein CASLGGLNGWGYTF. The rearrangement joins TRBV12-3 or TRBV12-4 to TRBJ1-2; D perhaps matches TRBD1 (5 bases). CDR3 size: 14 residues. Trimming left V 8 bases short and J 8 bases short, with 21 bases between.